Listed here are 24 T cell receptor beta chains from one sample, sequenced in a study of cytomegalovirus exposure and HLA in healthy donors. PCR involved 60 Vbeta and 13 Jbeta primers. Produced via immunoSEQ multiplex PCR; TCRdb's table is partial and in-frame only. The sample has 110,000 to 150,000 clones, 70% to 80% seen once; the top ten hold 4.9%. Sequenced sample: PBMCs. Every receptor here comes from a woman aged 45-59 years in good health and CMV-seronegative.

The CDR3 loop reads CASNPTGVPSEQYF. Written as DNA, the CDR3 is TGTGCCAGCAACCCCACAGGGGTCCCCTCCGAGCAGTACTTC. V usage is TRBV7-2 and J usage is TRBJ2-7; 7 bases are shared with TRBD1. CDR3 length: 14 residues. Germline lookup yields CDR1 SGHTA and CDR2 FQGNSA. After removal of 7 bases from V and 6 bases from J, the junction contained 12 bases not matched to a gene.

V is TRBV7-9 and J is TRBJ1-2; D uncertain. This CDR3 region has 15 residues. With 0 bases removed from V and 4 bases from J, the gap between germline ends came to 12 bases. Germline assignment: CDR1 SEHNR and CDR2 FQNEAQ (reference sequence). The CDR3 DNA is TGTGCCAGCAGCTTAGCGAGTACAGAACTCTATGGCTACACCTTC. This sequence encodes CASSLASTELYGYTF.

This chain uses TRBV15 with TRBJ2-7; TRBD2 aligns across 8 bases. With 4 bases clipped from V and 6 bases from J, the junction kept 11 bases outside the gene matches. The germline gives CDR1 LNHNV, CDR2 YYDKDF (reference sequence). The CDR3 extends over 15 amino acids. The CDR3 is CATSTGIRAGGEQYF. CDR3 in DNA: TGTGCCACCAGCACCGGTATACGCGCGGGGGGCGAGCAGTACTTC.

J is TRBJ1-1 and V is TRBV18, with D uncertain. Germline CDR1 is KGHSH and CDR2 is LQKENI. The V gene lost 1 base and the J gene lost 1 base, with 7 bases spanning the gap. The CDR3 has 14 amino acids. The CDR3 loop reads CASSPRVKNTEAFF. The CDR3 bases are TGTGCCAGCTCACCACGAGTGAAGAACACTGAAGCTTTCTTT.

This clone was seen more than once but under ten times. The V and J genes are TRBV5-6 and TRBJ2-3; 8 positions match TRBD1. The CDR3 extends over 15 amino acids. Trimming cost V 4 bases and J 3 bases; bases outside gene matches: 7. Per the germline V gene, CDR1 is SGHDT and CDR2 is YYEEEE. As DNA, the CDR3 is TGTGCCAGCAGCATGGACAGGGTGGGGACAGATACGCAGTATTTT. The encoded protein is CASSMDRVGTDTQYF.

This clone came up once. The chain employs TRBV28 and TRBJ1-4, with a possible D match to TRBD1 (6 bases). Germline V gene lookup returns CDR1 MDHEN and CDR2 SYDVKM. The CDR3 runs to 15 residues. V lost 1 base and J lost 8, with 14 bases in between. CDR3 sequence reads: CASSLYRARGEKLFF. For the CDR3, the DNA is TGTGCCAGCAGTTTATACAGGGCGCGGGGGGAAAAACTGTTTTTT.

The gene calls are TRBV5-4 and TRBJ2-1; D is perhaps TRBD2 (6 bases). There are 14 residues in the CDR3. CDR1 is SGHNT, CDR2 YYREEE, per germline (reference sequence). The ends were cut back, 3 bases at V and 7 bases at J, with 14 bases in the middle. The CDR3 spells CASSSFGGVNEQFF. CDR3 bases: TGTGCCAGCAGCTCCTTCGGGGGAGTTAATGAGCAGTTCTTC. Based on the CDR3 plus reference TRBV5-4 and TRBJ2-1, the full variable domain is ETGVTQSPTHLIKTRGQQVTLRCSSQSGHNTVSWYQQALGQGPQFIFQYYREEENGRGNFPPRFSGLQFPNYSSELNVNALELDDSALYLCASSSFGGVNEQFFGPGTRLTVL.

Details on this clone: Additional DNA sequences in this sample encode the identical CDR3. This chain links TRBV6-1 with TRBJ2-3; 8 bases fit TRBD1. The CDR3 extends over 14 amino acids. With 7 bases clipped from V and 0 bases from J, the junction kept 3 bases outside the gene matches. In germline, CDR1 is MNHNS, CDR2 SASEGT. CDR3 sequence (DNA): TGTGCCAGCACCAGGGACAGGAGCACAGATACGCAGTATTTT. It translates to CASTRDRSTDTQYF.

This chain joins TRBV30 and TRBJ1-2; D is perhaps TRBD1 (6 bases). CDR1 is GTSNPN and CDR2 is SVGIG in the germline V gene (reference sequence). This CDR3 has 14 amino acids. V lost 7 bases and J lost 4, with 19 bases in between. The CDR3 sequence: CASLLGGQSYGYTF. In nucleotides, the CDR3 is TGTGCCTCATTACTGGGGGGGCAGTCCTATGGCTACACCTTC.

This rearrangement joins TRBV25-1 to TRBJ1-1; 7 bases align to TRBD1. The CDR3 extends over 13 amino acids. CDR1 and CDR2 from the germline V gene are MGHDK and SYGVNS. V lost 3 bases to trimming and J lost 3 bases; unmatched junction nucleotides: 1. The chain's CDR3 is CASSETGYTEAFF. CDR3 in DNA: TGTGCCAGCAGTGAGACAGGGTACACTGAAGCTTTCTTT. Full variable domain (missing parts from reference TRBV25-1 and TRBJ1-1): EADIYQTPRYLVIGTGKKITLECSQTMGHDKMYWYQQDPGMELHLIHYSYGVNSTEKGDLSSESTVSRIRTEHFPLTLESARPSHTSQYLCASSETGYTEAFFGQGTRLTVV.

CDR3 DNA: TGTGCCAGCAGCTCCCCCGGCGGGGGCCCCTACGAGCAGTACTTC. Amino acids: CASSSPGGGPYEQYF. The J gene is TRBJ2-7, the V gene TRBV11-2; weak D call: TRBD2 (7 bases). Germline-derived CDR1 and CDR2 are SGHAT and FQNNGV. V lost 4 bases and J 2 bases, leaving 15 bases between the germline ends. This CDR3 has 15 amino acids.

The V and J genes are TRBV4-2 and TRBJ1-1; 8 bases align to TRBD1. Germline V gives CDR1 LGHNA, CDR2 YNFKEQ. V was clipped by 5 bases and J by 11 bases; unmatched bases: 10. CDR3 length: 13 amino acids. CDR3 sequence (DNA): TGTGCCAGCAGCTCACGGACAGGGAAGGGGGCTTTCTTT. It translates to CASSSRTGKGAFF.

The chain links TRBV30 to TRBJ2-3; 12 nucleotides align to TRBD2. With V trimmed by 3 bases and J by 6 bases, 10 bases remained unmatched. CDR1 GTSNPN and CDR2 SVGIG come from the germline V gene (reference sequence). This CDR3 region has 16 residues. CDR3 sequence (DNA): TGTGCCTGGAGCCGCGGGCTAGCGGGGGGGCCGGATACGCAGTATTTT. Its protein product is CAWSRGLAGGPDTQYF.

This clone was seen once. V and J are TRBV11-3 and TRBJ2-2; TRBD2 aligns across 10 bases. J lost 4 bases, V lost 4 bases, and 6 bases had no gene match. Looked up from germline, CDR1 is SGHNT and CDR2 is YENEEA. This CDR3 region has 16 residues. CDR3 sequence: CASSSGTSATTGELFF. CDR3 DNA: TGTGCCAGCAGCTCCGGGACTAGCGCTACCACCGGGGAGCTGTTTTTT.

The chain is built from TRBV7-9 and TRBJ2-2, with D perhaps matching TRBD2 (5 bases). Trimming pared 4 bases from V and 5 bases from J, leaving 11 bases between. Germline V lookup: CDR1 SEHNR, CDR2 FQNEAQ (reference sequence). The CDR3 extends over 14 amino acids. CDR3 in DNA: TGTGCCAGCAGCTCGGCGGGTAGTACCGGGGAGCTGTTTTTT. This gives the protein CASSSAGSTGELFF.

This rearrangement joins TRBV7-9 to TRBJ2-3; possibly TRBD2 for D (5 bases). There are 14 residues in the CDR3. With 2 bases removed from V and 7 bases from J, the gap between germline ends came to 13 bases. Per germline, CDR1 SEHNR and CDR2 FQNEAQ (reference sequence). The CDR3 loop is CASSLILDRNTQYF. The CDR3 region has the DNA TGTGCCAGCAGCTTAATACTAGATCGAAATACGCAGTATTTT.

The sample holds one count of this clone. The CDR3 sequence: CASSLAWRGRSTDTQYF. The CDR3 DNA follows: TGTGCCAGCAGCTTAGCCTGGCGGGGGCGATCCACAGATACGCAGTATTTT. This sequence joins TRBV7-9 and TRBJ2-3; possible D gene TRBD2, 7 bases. This CDR3 comprises 17 residues. The germline V gene has CDR1 SEHNR and CDR2 FQNEAQ (reference sequence). Trimming removed 0 bases at V and 2 bases at J, with 15 bases between. Filled out from reference TRBV7-9 and TRBJ2-3, the complete variable domain reads DTGVSQNPRHKITKRGQNVTFRCDPISEHNRLYWYRQTLGQGPEFLTYFQNEAQLEKSRLLSDRFSAERPKGSFSTLEIQRTEQGDSAMYLCASSLAWRGRSTDTQYFGPGTRLTVL.

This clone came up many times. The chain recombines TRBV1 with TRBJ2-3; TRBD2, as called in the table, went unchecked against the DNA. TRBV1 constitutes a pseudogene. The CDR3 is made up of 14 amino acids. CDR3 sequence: CTSSQGSPTDTQYF. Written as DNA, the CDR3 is TGCACCAGCAGCCAAGGTTCTCCCACAGATACGCAGTATTTT.

As DNA, the CDR3 is TGTGCCAGTAGTATAGGGGGAGTCAGCACAGATACGCAGTATTTT. Its translation: CASSIGGVSTDTQYF. The chain is built from TRBV19 and TRBJ2-3, with a weak D call TRBD2 (5 bases). Germline values: CDR1 LNHDA, CDR2 SQIVND (reference sequence). Trimming cost V 1 base and J 0 bases, with 8 bases left between them. The CDR3 is 15 residues long.

CDR3 loop: CASSIRETQYF. The DNA of the CDR3 is TGTGCCAGCAGCATCCGGGAGACCCAGTACTTC. This rearrangement joins TRBV7-2 to TRBJ2-5; D is uncertain. Germline-derived CDR1 and CDR2 are SGHTA and FQGNSA. The germline V and J ends were trimmed by 5 bases and 5 bases, with 6 bases remaining between them. The CDR3 runs 11 residues. The complete variable domain, with remaining parts taken from reference TRBV7-2 and TRBJ2-5, reads GAGVSQSPSNKVTEKGKDVELRCDPISGHTALYWYRQSLGQGLEFLIYFQGNSAPDKSGLPSDRFSAERTGGSVSTLTIQRTQQEDSAVYLCASSIRETQYFGPGTRLLVL.

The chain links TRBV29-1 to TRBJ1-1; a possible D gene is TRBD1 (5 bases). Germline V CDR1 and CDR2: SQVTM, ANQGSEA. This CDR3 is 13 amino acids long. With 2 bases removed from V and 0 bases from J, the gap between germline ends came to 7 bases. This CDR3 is CSVESGVNTEAFF. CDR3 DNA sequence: TGCAGCGTTGAATCGGGGGTGAACACTGAAGCTTTCTTT.

The CDR3 DNA sequence: TGTGCCAGCAGTTTGGGACAGGGGGTCCACGAGCAGTACTTC. It encodes CASSLGQGVHEQYF. This chain connects TRBV28 to TRBJ2-7; TRBD1 aligns across 11 bases. The V and J ends lost 3 bases and 5 bases, in that order; junction bases with no gene match: 3. Germline values: CDR1 MDHEN, CDR2 SYDVKM. The CDR3 extends over 14 amino acids. The whole variable domain, filled in from reference TRBV28 and TRBJ2-7, reads DVKVTQSSRYLVKRTGEKVFLECVQDMDHENMFWYRQDPGLGLRLIYFSYDVKMKEKGDIPEGYSVSREKKERFSLILESASTNQTSMYLCASSLGQGVHEQYFGPGTRLTVT.

As DNA, the CDR3 is TGTGCCAGCAGTGAGGACCCAGGGGGAAACGAGCAGTACTTC. Its protein product is CASSEDPGGNEQYF. The V call is TRBV25-1, the J call TRBJ2-7; 7 positions agree with TRBD1. CDR3 length: 14 amino acids. Per germline, CDR1 MGHDK and CDR2 SYGVNS. V was pared by 3 bases and J by 5 bases, with 7 bases of the junction left unmatched.

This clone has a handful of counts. The CDR3 here is CASNAVSNQPQHF. CDR3 DNA: TGTGCCAGCAACGCGGTGAGCAATCAGCCCCAGCATTTT. The V call is TRBV6-1, the J call TRBJ1-5; D uncertain. Germline CDR1 MNHNS, CDR2 SASEGT. The CDR3 is made up of 13 amino acids. Trimming stripped 7 bases from V and 1 base from J, with 8 bases between.